These T cell receptor beta chains were read from a single sample in a study of a mutant IDH1 vaccine in newly diagnosed glioma. Profiled with immunoSEQ multiplex PCR; TCRdb holds only in-frame clones, not every one. Of around 89,000 clones listed, approximately 83% were seen once; the top ten hold roughly 6.8%. This specimen was PBMCs, taken from a glioma patient treated with radiotherapy, temozolomide or both. Receptors originate from a woman aged 45-65 years with glioma. Each CDR3 is given with its conserved first and last residue. A D gene is named only where the DNA matches it firmly. Expanded clones are given a class, and other clones once, few, many or no size at all.

j_gene | d_gene | abundance | v_gene | CDR3nt | CDR3aa
TRBJ1-1 | - | - | TRBV4-1 | TGCGCCAGCAGCCAAGAACCGGTCTTGAACACTGAAGCTTTCTTT | CASSQEPVLNTEAFF
TRBJ2-5 | TRBD1 | - | TRBV2 | TGTGCCAGCAGTTCTGAGGACTACAGGGGGAGTGTGGGTCAAGAGACCCAGTACTTC | CASSSEDYRGSVGQETQYF
TRBJ2-3 | - | - | TRBV29-1 | TGCAGCGTTCTGGACGGAACAGATACGCAGTATTTT | CSVLDGTDTQYF
TRBJ2-1 | - | few | TRBV5-4 | TGTGCCAGCAGAAAGGACAATGAGCAGTTCTTC | CASRKDNEQFF
TRBJ2-1 | - | - | TRBV5-6 | TGTGCCAGCAGCTTCCGGGACACCTACAATGAGCAGTTCTTC | CASSFRDTYNEQFF
TRBJ2-6 | - | - | TRBV6-1 | TGTGCCAGCAGGCCCAGGGTGTTGGGGGCCAACGTCCTGACTTTC | CASRPRVLGANVLTF
TRBJ1-1 | TRBD1 | - | TRBV10-3 | TGTGCCATCAGCACCGACCGGGACAGGGGCCAAAAGAACACTGAAGCTTTCTTT | CAISTDRDRGQKNTEAFF
TRBJ1-5 | TRBD1 | - | TRBV5-5 | TGTGCCAGCAGCCCGGACAGGGGGCTGGGCAATCAGCCCCAGCATTTT | CASSPDRGLGNQPQHF
TRBJ2-3 | - | once | TRBV5-1 | TGCGCCAGCAGCTTGGCCGGGGTGCGCGCAGATACGCAGTATTTT | CASSLAGVRADTQYF
TRBJ1-5 | TRBD1 | - | TRBV4-1 | TGCGCCAGCAGCCAAGGAAGGGGGCTAGGACAGCCCCAGCATTTT | CASSQGRGLGQPQHF
TRBJ1-5 | - | - | TRBV2 | TGTGCCAGCAGTGAGGGGGACGGCTACCAGCCCCAGCATTTT | CASSEGDGYQPQHF
TRBJ1-1 | - | - | TRBV5-1 | TGCGCCAGCAGCTTGGGTCAGGGGTGGACTGAAGCTTTCTTT | CASSLGQGWTEAFF
TRBJ2-2 | - | - | TRBV11-3 | TGTGCCAGCAGCTCAATCGCCGGGGAGGCCGGGGAGCTGTTTTTT | CASSSIAGEAGELFF
TRBJ1-1 | TRBD1 | - | TRBV18 | TGTGCCAGCTCACCGGGACAGGGGGCTTTTGAAGCTTTCTTT | CASSPGQGAFEAFF
TRBJ1-1 | - | - | TRBV30 | TGTGCCTGGGGAGGGGGGATGAACACTGAAGCTTTCTTT | CAWGGGMNTEAFF
TRBJ2-3 | - | - | TRBV9 | TGTGCCAGCAGCCCCCAGGGCCAGAGCACAGATACGCAGTATTTT | CASSPQGQSTDTQYF
TRBJ2-5 | TRBD2 | few | TRBV5-1 | TGCGCCAGCAGCTCGGTAGCGGGCCCGGAGGAGACCCAGTACTTC | CASSSVAGPEETQYF
TRBJ1-3 | TRBD1 | once | TRBV11-2 | TGTGCCAGCAGCCCGACAGGGAATGGAAACACCATATATTTT | CASSPTGNGNTIYF
TRBJ1-6 | - | once | TRBV6-6 | TGTGCCAGCAGCCCCTCCCATACCCTCCACTTT | CASSPSHTLHF
TRBJ1-2 | - | - | TRBV14 | TGTGCCAGCAGCCCGCGAGGGCAGGAAAACTATGGCTACACCTTC | CASSPRGQENYGYTF
TRBJ1-2 | TRBD1 | - | TRBV19 | TGTGCCAGTAGTATGGGAACAGGGGTGTATGGCTACACCTTC | CASSMGTGVYGYTF
TRBJ1-1 | - | - | TRBV10-1 | TGCGCCAGCAGTGAAAAGCAGGCAAACACTGAAGCTTTCTTT | CASSEKQANTEAFF
TRBJ1-5 | - | - | TRBV2 | TGTGCCAGCACCGAGGGGGTCAGTATCAGATATAGCAATCAGCCCCAGCATTTT | CASTEGVSIRYSNQPQHF
TRBJ2-2 | TRBD2 | - | TRBV9 | TGTGCCAGCAGCGTAGAGGCTAGCGGGGGGGCCGGGGAGCTGTTTTTT | CASSVEASGGAGELFF
TRBJ1-2 | TRBD1 | - | TRBV13 | TGTGCCAGCAGCCGACGGGACAGCGGAAACTATGGCTACACCTTC | CASSRRDSGNYGYTF
TRBJ1-6 | TRBD1 | - | TRBV5-8 | TGTGCCAGCAGCTTTAGCGGACAGGGATATTCACCCCTCCACTTT | CASSFSGQGYSPLHF
TRBJ2-2 | TRBD2 | - | TRBV19 | TGTGCCACTCGGGGGGCGAACACCGGGGAGCTGTTTTTT | CATRGANTGELFF
TRBJ1-1 | - | - | TRBV5-7 | TGTGCCAGCAGCTTGGATCGTAACAGGGTGAACACTGAAGCTTTCTTT | CASSLDRNRVNTEAFF
TRBJ1-1 | - | once | TRBV5-1 | TGCGCCAGCAGCTTGAGGGCGGTTAACACTGAAGCTTTCTTT | CASSLRAVNTEAFF
TRBJ1-1 | TRBD1 | - | TRBV5-1 | TGCGCCAGCAGCGTAGGACAGGCCGGAACGGAAGCTTTCTTT | CASSVGQAGTEAFF
TRBJ1-5 | - | - | TRBV6-5 | TGTGCCAGCAGTTACTCGGCAGGAGCAGATCAGCCCCAGCATTTT | CASSYSAGADQPQHF
TRBJ1-1 | - | - | TRBV11-3 | TGTGCCAGCAGCTGGCGGGGGCAGAACACTGAAGCTTTCTTT | CASSWRGQNTEAFF
TRBJ2-1 | - | - | TRBV19 | TGTGCCACCCTGTTGTACAATGAGCAGTTCTTC | CATLLYNEQFF
TRBJ2-1 | - | - | TRBV21-1 | TGTGCCAGCAGCATAGGCGGGGATGAGCAGTTCTTC | CASSIGGDEQFF
TRBJ2-5 | TRBD2 | - | TRBV5-1 | TGCGCCAGCAGCTTCATCCCAGCGGGGGGGGTCACGGAGACCCAGTACTTC | CASSFIPAGGVTETQYF
TRBJ2-2 | TRBD2 | - | TRBV5-1 | TGCGCCAGCAGCTCCCCGAACAGCGGGGGATTGGCCGGGGAGCTGTTTTTT | CASSSPNSGGLAGELFF
TRBJ1-4 | - | - | TRBV19 | TGTGCCAGTAGGGAGCTTGGAGGGGTTGGCGAAAAACTGTTTTTT | CASRELGGVGEKLFF
TRBJ2-6 | TRBD1 | once | TRBV30 | TGTGCCTGGGATCCGGGACAGCGCTCTGGGGCCAACGTCCTGACTTTC | CAWDPGQRSGANVLTF
TRBJ2-5 | - | - | TRBV7-9 | TGTGCCAGCAGCTCATACCAAGAGACCCAGTACTTC | CASSSYQETQYF
TRBJ1-4 | - | - | TRBV7-9 | TGTGCCAGCAGCTTAGTCCTGGGGGCAGGAAAACTGTTTTTT | CASSLVLGAGKLFF
TRBJ2-7 | - | - | TRBV10-3 | TGTGCCATCAGTGGCAGGGATGGCTACGAGCAGTACTTC | CAISGRDGYEQYF
TRBJ1-5 | - | few | TRBV27 | TGTGCCAGCAGTCTCTTACAGGAGACTAAGCCCCAGCATTTT | CASSLLQETKPQHF